This T cell receptor beta chain originates from a study of cytomegalovirus exposure and HLA in healthy donors. The PCR ran on 60 Vbeta and 13 Jbeta primers. Profiled with immunoSEQ multiplex PCR; TCRdb holds only in-frame clones, not every one. In total, the table holds 150,000 to 200,000 clones. Trimming took 0 bases from V and 3 from J, leaving 18 bases between them. Germline CDR1 and CDR2: SNHLY and FYNNEI. The CDR3 contains 17 residues. This TCR came from a woman under 30 in good health and CMV-seropositive. The sample comprised PBMCs. The chain uses TRBV2 and TRBJ2-7; D is possibly TRBD1 (7 bases). The CDR3 coding sequence is TGTGCCAGCAGTGAAGCGGTCGGATCTCAGGGGGGCTACGAGCAGTACTTC. It specifies CASSEAVGSQGGYEQYF.